This TCR beta chain was identified in a study of cytomegalovirus exposure and HLA in healthy donors. Findings and limits, study-wide: Reportedly, HLA-A and HLA-B alleles of most subjects were accurately predicted from TCR beta. A later analysis reportedly identified an Asian-associated ancestry cluster as carrying fewer N-insertions than the approximately 620-donor mean. Earlier results showed most TCR beta V segments being productive about 87% or about 30% of the time. There were 150 to 200 TCR beta chains listed as cytomegalovirus-associated.

As for this clone: Its specificity is not known.

PCR primers comprised 60 Vbeta and 13 Jbeta primers. The repertoire was sequenced with immunoSEQ multiplex PCR; TCRdb's copy has only in-frame clones and lacks some. Of 120,000 or so clones listed, roughly 80% were seen once; the top ten hold more than 3%. Looked up from germline, CDR1 is GTSNPN and CDR2 is SVGIG (reference sequence). V was trimmed by 4 bases and J by 4 bases, leaving 14 bases between them. The CDR3 length is 15 residues. The TCR comes from a man between 18 and 29 years old in good health and CMV-seropositive. The V call is TRBV30, the J call TRBJ1-6; perhaps TRBD1 as D (5 bases). Material for sequencing was PBMCs. DNA for the CDR3: TGTGCCTGGAACGTTTGGACACAGTATAATTCACCCCTCCACTTT. Amino acids: CAWNVWTQYNSPLHF.